The following is a T cell receptor beta chain sequence with its context. Enrolment of Seattle patients took place during active infection, and they were followed longitudinally. Profiled with immunoSEQ multiplex PCR; TCRdb holds only in-frame clones, not every one. Found here are roughly 230,000 clones, around 90% of them singletons; the top ten hold around 0.83%. The source of the sample is a study of blood T cell repertoires in COVID-19. The V and J ends lost 1 base and 5 bases, in that order; junction bases with no gene match: 7. CDR1 and CDR2 (germline): SGHNT, YENEEA. CDR3 length: 15 amino acids.

Sequenced: peripheral blood. The sequence was collected from a young man with COVID-19, enrolled during active disease. The chain is built from TRBV11-3 and TRBJ1-2; 7 nucleotides match TRBD1. The CDR3 spells CASSLARGQLYGYTF. The CDR3, as DNA: TGTGCCAGCAGCTTAGCCCGGGGACAGCTTTATGGCTACACCTTC.